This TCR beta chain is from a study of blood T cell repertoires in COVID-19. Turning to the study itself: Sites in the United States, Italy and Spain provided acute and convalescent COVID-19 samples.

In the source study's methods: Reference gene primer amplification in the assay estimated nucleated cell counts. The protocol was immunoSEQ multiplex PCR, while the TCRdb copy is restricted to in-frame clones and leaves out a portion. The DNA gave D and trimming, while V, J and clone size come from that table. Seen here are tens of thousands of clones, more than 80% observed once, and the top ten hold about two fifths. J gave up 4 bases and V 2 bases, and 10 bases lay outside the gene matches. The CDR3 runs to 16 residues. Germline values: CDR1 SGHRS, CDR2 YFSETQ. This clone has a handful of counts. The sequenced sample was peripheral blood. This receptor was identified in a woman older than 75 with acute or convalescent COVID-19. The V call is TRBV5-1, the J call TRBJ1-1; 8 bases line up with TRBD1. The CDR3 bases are TGCGCCAGCAGCTTAAAGCCAGGGGGCGCCCCCACTGAAGCTTTCTTT. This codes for CASSLKPGGAPTEAFF.